The 14 T cell receptor beta chains below all came from one sample that was sequenced in a study of shared clonotypes between healthy human individuals. Here immunoSEQ multiplex PCR was the method, and the copy in TCRdb shows in-frame clones only, minus some. The sample holds around 1.1 million clones, roughly 74% seen once. The sample taken for sequencing was memory CD4+ T cells from PBMCs. Specified subset: CD45RA-negative fraction. The receptors derive from a man younger than 35 in good health. Some clones in this sample may be carry-over from other donors' samples.

This clone has just a few counts. The chain has TRBV5-1 and TRBJ2-7; D remains ambiguous. V was shortened by 0 bases and J by 6 bases, with 7 bases between the two germline ends. The CDR3 sequence is 12 residues long. Germline lookup yields CDR1 SGHRS and CDR2 YFSETQ. CDR3 DNA sequence: TGCGCCAGCAGCTTGGTAGGGTCCGAGCAGTACTTC. Translated, it gives CASSLVGSEQYF.

V and J are TRBV2 and TRBJ2-7, with D maybe TRBD2 (6 bases). Trimming shortened V by 5 bases and J by 2 bases, and 16 bases separated the two germline ends. In germline, CDR1 is SNHLY, CDR2 FYNNEI. This CDR3 has 15 amino acids. This CDR3 reads CASSNGGTAAYEQYF. Written as DNA, the CDR3 is TGTGCCAGCAGTAATGGAGGGACTGCAGCCTACGAGCAGTACTTC. The complete variable domain, with remaining parts taken from reference TRBV2 and TRBJ2-7, reads EPEVTQTPSHQVTQMGQEVILRCVPISNHLYFYWYRQILGQKVEFLVSFYNNEISEKSEIFDDQFSVERPDGSNFTLKIRSTKLEDSAMYFCASSNGGTAAYEQYFGPGTRLTVT.

V gene TRBV30 combines with J gene TRBJ2-7; TRBD1 matches 7 bases. The CDR3 sequence is 12 residues long. After removal of 6 bases from V and 3 bases from J, the junction contained 5 bases not matched to a gene. Germline CDR1 reads GTSNPN; CDR2 reads SVGIG (reference sequence). The CDR3 region has the DNA TGTGCCTGTGGACAGGAAATCTACGAGCAGTACTTC. Its protein is CACGQEIYEQYF.

The V and J genes are TRBV6-6 and TRBJ1-5; 7 bases align to TRBD1. This CDR3 spans 14 amino acids. From germline, CDR1 is MNHNY and CDR2 SVGAGI (reference sequence). J was trimmed by 2 bases and V by 4 bases; bases with no gene match: 2. In DNA form, the CDR3 reads TGTGCCAGCAGTTTCGGACAGGGCAATCAGCCCCAGCATTTT. Its protein product is CASSFGQGNQPQHF.

This clone was seen more than once but under ten times. A much larger clone is a single base away; this may be a read error. The chain links TRBV13 to TRBJ1-2; no firm D call. The germline V gene has CDR1 PRHDT and CDR2 FYEKMQ (reference sequence). The CDR3 runs to 13 residues. CDR3 DNA: TGTGCCAGCAGCGTAACTATAGGGCCGATTTCGGGTTTT. Its protein is CASSVTIGPISGF.

The gene calls are TRBV6-6 and TRBJ2-5, with TRBD1 identical over 8 bases. The assigned J gene may be wrong: the sequence end matches TRBJ2-7 better. There are 15 residues in the CDR3. The V gene's germline CDR1 is MNHNY and CDR2 SVGAGI (reference sequence). The CDR3 nucleotides are TGTGCCAGCAGTCCCTCCGGGGACAGGACCTACGAGCAGTACTTC. It translates to CASSPSGDRTYEQYF.

The V gene is TRBV15, the J gene TRBJ2-5; D perhaps matches TRBD2 (6 bases). V lost 0 bases and J lost 10, with 12 bases in between. The CDR3 is 13 amino acids. Germline V gene data show CDR1 as LNHNV and CDR2 as YYDKDF (reference sequence). This CDR3 is CATSRDPGVGQYF. The CDR3 DNA sequence: TGTGCCACCAGCAGAGACCCGGGGGTGGGCCAGTACTTC. The full variable domain, completed using reference TRBV15 and TRBJ2-5, is DAMVIQNPRYQVTQFGKPVTLSCSQTLNHNVMYWYQQKSSQAPKLLFHYYDKDFNNEADTPDNFQSRRPNTSFCFLDIRSPGLGDTAMYLCATSRDPGVGQYFGPGTRLLVL.

The chain combines TRBV29-1 with TRBJ1-1; D may be TRBD1 (6 bases). Per the germline V gene, CDR1 is SQVTM and CDR2 is ANQGSEA. V lost 6 bases, J lost 1 base, and 15 bases lay in between. The CDR3 totals 14 residues. The CDR3 coding sequence is TGCAGCGTCGGACAATTAGGGGGGAACACTGAAGCTTTCTTT. It encodes CSVGQLGGNTEAFF.

The CDR3 DNA reads as TGTGCCAGCTCACCCATAATGACAGGGCGGGGCTACACCTTC. It is translated as CASSPIMTGRGYTF. The chain recombines TRBV18 with TRBJ1-2, with TRBD1 identical over 7 bases. V lost 3 bases, J lost 8 bases, and 9 bases stayed unmatched. CDR1 is KGHSH, CDR2 LQKENI, per germline. This CDR3 has 14 residues.

The genes are TRBV28 and TRBJ1-2; D is unresolved. Trimming stripped 3 bases from V and 5 bases from J, with 10 bases between. From germline, CDR1 is MDHEN and CDR2 SYDVKM. This CDR3 region has 13 residues. The CDR3 spells CASSFQVGYGYTF. CDR3 nucleotides: TGTGCCAGCAGTTTTCAGGTTGGATATGGCTACACCTTC.

As regards this clone: A far larger clone differs by one base, so this is likely a read error. The chain is built from TRBV5-1 and TRBJ2-1, with 7 bases fitting TRBD2. CDR1 and CDR2 from the germline V gene are SGHRS and YFSETQ. The CDR3 consists of 13 residues. The CDR3 loop is CASSTSAYNKQFF. The DNA of the CDR3 is TGCGCCAGCAGCACTAGCGCCTACAATAAGCAGTTCTTC.

Regarding this clone: One junction end disagrees with the germline gene, perhaps due to a read error. This chain links TRBV6-6 with TRBJ1-2; no reliable D call. The germline gives CDR1 MNHNY, CDR2 SVGAGI (reference sequence). The CDR3 runs to 11 residues. The DNA of the CDR3 is TGTGCCAGCAGTAACTCAAGGAGCTACACCTTC. Translating gives CASSNSRSYTF.

V gene TRBV28 combines with J gene TRBJ2-3; the D is unclear. The CDR3 totals 15 residues. The V end lost 3 bases, the J end lost 5 bases, and 15 bases lay between the germline ends. Germline assignment: CDR1 MDHEN and CDR2 SYDVKM. The CDR3 nucleotides are TGTGCCAGCAGTTTCCAGACCCTCAGCCTAGATACGCAGTATTTT. It yields the protein CASSFQTLSLDTQYF. The variable domain in full, with the rest retrieved from reference TRBV28 and TRBJ2-3, is DVKVTQSSRYLVKRTGEKVFLECVQDMDHENMFWYRQDPGLGLRLIYFSYDVKMKEKGDIPEGYSVSREKKERFSLILESASTNQTSMYLCASSFQTLSLDTQYFGPGTRLTVL.

V usage is TRBV2 and J usage is TRBJ1-1, with D perhaps matching TRBD1 (6 bases). V lost 7 bases, J lost 1 base, and 10 bases lay in between. This CDR3 contains 13 residues. Germline assignment: CDR1 SNHLY and CDR2 FYNNEI. CDR3 nucleotides: TGTGCCAGCATTGGACAGCGGAACACTGAAGCTTTCTTT. Protein sequence: CASIGQRNTEAFF.